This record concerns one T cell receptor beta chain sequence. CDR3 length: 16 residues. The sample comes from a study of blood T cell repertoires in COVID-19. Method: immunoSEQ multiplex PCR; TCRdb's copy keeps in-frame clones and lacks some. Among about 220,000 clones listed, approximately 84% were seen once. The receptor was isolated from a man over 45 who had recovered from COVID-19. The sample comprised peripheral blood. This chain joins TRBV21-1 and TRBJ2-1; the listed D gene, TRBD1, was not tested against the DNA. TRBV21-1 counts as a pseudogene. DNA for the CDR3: TGTGCCAGCAGCAAAGTGGCAGGGGCGTGGTACAATGAGCAGTTCTTC. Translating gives CASSKVAGAWYNEQFF.